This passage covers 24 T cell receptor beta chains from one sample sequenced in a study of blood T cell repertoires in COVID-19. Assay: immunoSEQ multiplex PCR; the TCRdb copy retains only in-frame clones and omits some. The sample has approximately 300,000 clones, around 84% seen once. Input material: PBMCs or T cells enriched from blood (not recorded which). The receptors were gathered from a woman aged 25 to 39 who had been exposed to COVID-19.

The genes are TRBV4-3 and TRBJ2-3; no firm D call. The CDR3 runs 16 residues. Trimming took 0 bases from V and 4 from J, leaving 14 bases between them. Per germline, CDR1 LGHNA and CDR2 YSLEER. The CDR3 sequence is CASSQENSYESDTQYF. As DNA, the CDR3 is TGCGCCAGCAGCCAAGAAAATAGTTATGAATCAGATACGCAGTATTTT.

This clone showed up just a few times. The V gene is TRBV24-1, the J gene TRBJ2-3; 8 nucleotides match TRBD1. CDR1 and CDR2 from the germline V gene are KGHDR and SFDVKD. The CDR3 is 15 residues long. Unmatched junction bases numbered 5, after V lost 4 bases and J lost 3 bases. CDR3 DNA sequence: TGTGCCACCAGTGAGGCGGACAGGGCGACAGATACGCAGTATTTT. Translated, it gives CATSEADRATDTQYF.

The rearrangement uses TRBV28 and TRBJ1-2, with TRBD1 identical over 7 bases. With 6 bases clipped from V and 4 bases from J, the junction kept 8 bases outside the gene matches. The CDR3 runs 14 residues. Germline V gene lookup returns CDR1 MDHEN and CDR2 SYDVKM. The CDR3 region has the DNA TGTGCCAGCAGACTCATTGGGACAGCCTATGGCTACACCTTC. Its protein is CASRLIGTAYGYTF.

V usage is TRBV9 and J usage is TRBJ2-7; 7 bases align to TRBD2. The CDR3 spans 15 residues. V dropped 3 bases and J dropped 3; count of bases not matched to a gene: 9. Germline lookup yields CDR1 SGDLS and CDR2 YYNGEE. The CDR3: CASSASTSPLYEQYF. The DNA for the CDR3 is TGTGCCAGCAGCGCCTCGACTAGCCCCCTCTACGAGCAGTACTTC.

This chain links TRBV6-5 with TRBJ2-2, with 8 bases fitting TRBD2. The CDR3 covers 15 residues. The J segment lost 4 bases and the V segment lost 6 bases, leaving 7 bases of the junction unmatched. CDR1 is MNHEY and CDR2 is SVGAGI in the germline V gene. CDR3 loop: CASSSQAGVTGELFF. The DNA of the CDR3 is TGTGCCAGCAGCTCTCAAGCGGGGGTCACCGGGGAGCTGTTTTTT.

The CDR3 DNA reads as TGTGCCAGCAGGGGGACAGGGGACAGCACCATATATTTT. It yields the protein CASRGTGDSTIYF. The chain links TRBV2 to TRBJ1-3; 10 nucleotides line up with TRBD1. V was clipped by 6 bases and J by 9 bases; unmatched bases: 5. The CDR3 is made up of 13 amino acids. Germline values: CDR1 SNHLY, CDR2 FYNNEI. The full variable domain, with the rest looked up from reference TRBV2 and TRBJ1-3, is EPEVTQTPSHQVTQMGQEVILRCVPISNHLYFYWYRQILGQKVEFLVSFYNNEISEKSEIFDDQFSVERPDGSNFTLKIRSTKLEDSAMYFCASRGTGDSTIYFGEGSWLTVV.

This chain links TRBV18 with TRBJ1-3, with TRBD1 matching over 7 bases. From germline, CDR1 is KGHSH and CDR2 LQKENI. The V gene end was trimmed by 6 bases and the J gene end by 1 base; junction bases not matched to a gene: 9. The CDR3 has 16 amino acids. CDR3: CASSLRDSISGNTIYF. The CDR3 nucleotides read TGTGCCAGCTCCCTCCGGGACAGTATATCTGGAAACACCATATATTTT. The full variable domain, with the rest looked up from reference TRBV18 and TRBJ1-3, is NAGVMQNPRHLVRRRGQEARLRCSPMKGHSHVYWYRQLPEEGLKFMVYLQKENIIDESGMPKERFSAEFPKEGPSILRIQQVVRGDSAAYFCASSLRDSISGNTIYFGEGSWLTVV.

The CDR3 coding sequence is TGTGCCAGCAGCTTAGCCCTTCGACAGTTGGGGCATTTTGTTGAAAAACTGTTTTTT. Residues: CASSLALRQLGHFVEKLFF. The chain uses TRBV7-6 and TRBJ1-4, with D maybe TRBD1 (5 bases). Germline assignment: CDR1 SGHVS and CDR2 FNYEAQ. CDR3 length equals 19 residues. V shed 0 bases and J shed 7 bases, with 24 bases lying between them.

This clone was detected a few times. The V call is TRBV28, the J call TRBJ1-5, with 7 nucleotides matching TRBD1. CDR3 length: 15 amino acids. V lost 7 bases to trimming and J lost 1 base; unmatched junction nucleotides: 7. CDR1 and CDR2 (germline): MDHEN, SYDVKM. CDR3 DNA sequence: TGTGCCAGCAAAACCGGGACAGAGAGCAATCAGCCCCAGCATTTT. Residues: CASKTGTESNQPQHF.

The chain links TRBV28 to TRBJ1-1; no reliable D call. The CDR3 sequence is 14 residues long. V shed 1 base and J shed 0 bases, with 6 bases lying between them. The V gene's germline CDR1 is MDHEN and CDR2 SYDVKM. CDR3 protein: CASSLYSLNTEAFF. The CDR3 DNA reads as TGTGCCAGCAGTTTATACAGTTTGAACACTGAAGCTTTCTTT.

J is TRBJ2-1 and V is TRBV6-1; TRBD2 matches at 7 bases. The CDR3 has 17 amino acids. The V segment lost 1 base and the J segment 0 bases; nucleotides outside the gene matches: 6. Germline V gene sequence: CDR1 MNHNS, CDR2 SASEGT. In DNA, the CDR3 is TGTGCCAGCAGTGAAGGAAACGGGAGGAACTCCTACAATGAGCAGTTCTTC. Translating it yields CASSEGNGRNSYNEQFF.

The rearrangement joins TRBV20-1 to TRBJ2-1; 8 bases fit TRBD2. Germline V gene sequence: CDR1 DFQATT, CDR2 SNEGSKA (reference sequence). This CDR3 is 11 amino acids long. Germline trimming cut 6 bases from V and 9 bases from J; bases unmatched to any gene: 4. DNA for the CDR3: TGCAGTGCCCCCACTAGCGGTGAGCAGTTCTTC. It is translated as CSAPTSGEQFF.

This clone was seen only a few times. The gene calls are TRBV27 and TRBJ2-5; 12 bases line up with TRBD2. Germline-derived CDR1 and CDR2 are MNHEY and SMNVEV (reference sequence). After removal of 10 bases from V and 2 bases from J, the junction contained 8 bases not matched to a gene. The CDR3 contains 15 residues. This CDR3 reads CATRLAGVTQETQYF. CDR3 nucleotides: TGTGCCACTCGACTAGCGGGGGTAACTCAAGAGACCCAGTACTTC.

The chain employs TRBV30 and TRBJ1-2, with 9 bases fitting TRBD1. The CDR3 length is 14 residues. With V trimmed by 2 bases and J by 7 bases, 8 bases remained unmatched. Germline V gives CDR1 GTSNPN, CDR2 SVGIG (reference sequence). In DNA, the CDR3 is TGTGCCTGGAGTCCCGGGACAGGGAAGCTTGGCTACACCTTC. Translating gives CAWSPGTGKLGYTF.

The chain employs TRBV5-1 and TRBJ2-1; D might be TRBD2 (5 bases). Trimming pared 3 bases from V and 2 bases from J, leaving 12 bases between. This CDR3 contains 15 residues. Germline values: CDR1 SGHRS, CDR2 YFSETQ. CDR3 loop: CASSSAPGAYNEQFF. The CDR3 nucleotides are TGCGCCAGCAGCTCGGCACCCGGGGCCTACAATGAGCAGTTCTTC.

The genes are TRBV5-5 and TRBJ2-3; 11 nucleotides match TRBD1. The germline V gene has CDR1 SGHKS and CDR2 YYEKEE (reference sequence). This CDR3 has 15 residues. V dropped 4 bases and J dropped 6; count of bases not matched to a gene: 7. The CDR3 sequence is CASSLRTGGRDTQYF. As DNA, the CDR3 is TGTGCCAGCAGCCTACGGACAGGGGGCAGGGATACGCAGTATTTT.

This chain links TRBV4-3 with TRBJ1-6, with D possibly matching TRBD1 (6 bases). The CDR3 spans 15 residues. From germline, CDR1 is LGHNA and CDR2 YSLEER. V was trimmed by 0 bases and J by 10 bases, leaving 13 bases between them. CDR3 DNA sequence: TGCGCCAGCAGCCAAGAGAGGGAGGGACACTCACCCCTCCACTTT. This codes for CASSQEREGHSPLHF.

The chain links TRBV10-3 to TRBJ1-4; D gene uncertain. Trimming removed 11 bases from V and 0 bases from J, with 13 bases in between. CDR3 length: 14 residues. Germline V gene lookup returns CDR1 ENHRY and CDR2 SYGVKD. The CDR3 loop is CAASPGTTNEKLFF. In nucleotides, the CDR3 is TGTGCCGCGTCACCAGGAACAACTAATGAAAAACTGTTTTTT.

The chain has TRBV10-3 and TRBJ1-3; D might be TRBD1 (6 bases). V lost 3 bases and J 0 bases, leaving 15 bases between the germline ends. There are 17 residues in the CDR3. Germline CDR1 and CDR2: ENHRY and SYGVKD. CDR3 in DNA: TGTGCCATCAGTGAACAGACAGGTTTCTACTCTGGAAACACCATATATTTT. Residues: CAISEQTGFYSGNTIYF.

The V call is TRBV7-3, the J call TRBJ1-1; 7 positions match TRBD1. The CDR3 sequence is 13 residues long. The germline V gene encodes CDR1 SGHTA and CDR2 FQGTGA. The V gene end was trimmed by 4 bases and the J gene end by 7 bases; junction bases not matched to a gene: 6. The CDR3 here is CASSSTGQNEAFF. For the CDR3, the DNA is TGTGCCAGCAGCTCCACGGGACAGAATGAAGCTTTCTTT.

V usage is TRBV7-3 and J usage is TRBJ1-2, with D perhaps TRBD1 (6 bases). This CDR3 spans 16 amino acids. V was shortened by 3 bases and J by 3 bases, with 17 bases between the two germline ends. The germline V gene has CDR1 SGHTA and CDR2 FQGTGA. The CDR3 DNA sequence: TGTGCCAGCAGCTTTTCCTTCAGGGGCAGGGACTATGGCTACACCTTC. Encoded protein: CASSFSFRGRDYGYTF.

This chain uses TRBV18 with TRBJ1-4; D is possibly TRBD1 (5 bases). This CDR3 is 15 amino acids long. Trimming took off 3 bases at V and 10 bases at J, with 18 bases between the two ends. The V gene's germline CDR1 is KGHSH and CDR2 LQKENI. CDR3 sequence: CASSPYDSLGGKLFF. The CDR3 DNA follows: TGTGCCAGCTCACCTTACGACAGCCTCGGGGGAAAACTGTTTTTT. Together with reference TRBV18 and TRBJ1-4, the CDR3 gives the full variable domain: NAGVMQNPRHLVRRRGQEARLRCSPMKGHSHVYWYRQLPEEGLKFMVYLQKENIIDESGMPKERFSAEFPKEGPSILRIQQVVRGDSAAYFCASSPYDSLGGKLFFGSGTQLSVL.

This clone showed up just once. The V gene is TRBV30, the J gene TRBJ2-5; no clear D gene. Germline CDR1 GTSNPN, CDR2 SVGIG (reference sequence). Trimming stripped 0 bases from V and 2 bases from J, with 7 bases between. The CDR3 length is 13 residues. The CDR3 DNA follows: TGTGCCTGGAGTGTGAACAGTCAAGAGACCCAGTACTTC. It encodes CAWSVNSQETQYF.

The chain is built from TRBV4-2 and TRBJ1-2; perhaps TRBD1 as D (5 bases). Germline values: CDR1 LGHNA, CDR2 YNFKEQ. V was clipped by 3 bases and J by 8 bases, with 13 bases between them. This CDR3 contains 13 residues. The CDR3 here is CASSQGGSRGYTF. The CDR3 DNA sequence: TGTGCCAGCAGCCAGGGGGGATCTAGGGGCTACACCTTC.